The 2 T cell receptor beta chains presented below share a single source sample, sequenced in a study of blood T cell repertoires in COVID-19. TCRdb's table, derived via immunoSEQ multiplex PCR, lists solely in-frame clones and lacks some. This table holds approximately 210,000 clones, 89% found once. Sequencing was performed on peripheral blood. All receptors come from a woman between 40 and 55 years old with acute or convalescent COVID-19.

The V gene is TRBV5-1, the J gene TRBJ1-2, with D possibly being TRBD1 (6 bases). The ends were cut back, 4 bases at V and 4 bases at J, with 14 bases in the middle. This CDR3 has 14 residues. Germline loops: CDR1 SGHRS, CDR2 YFSETQ. CDR3: CASSQDSGPYGYTF. The CDR3 nucleotides read TGCGCCAGCAGCCAGGACAGCGGCCCCTATGGCTACACCTTC.

The chain combines TRBV7-2 with TRBJ2-1, with D possibly TRBD1 on 6 matching bases. The length of the CDR3 is 13 residues. V gave up 4 bases and J gave up 5 bases, with 9 bases separating them. Looked up from germline, CDR1 is SGHTA and CDR2 is FQGNSA. The DNA of the CDR3 is TGTGCCAGCAGCTGGTACAGGGACAATGAGCAGTTCTTC. This encodes CASSWYRDNEQFF. Full variable domain (remainder filled in from reference TRBV7-2 and TRBJ2-1): GAGVSQSPSNKVTEKGKDVELRCDPISGHTALYWYRQSLGQGLEFLIYFQGNSAPDKSGLPSDRFSAERTGGSVSTLTIQRTQQEDSAVYLCASSWYRDNEQFFGPGTRLTVL.